These T cell receptor beta chains were read from a single sample in a study of blood T cell repertoires in COVID-19. Produced via immunoSEQ multiplex PCR; TCRdb's table is partial and in-frame only. In the table there are fewer than 150,000 clones, roughly 81% of which are singletons. The sequencing sample was made of peripheral blood. The receptor source for this set is a human donor in a cohort sampled during active COVID-19. Each CDR3 is given with its conserved first and last residue. The D gene is left open where the match is weak. Clone size is stated in some rows and not others, as once, few, many or a class when expanded.

>.|TRBJ1-5|.|TRBV6-6
CASSYLMGSGQPQHF
TGTGCCAGCAGTTACCTAATGGGGTCGGGGCAGCCCCAGCATTTT
>.|TRBJ1-5|many|TRBV6-5
CATRIAPSSNQPQHF
TGTGCCACCCGTATAGCCCCGAGTAGCAATCAGCCCCAGCATTTT
>TRBD2|TRBJ2-4|.|TRBV19
CASRGLAGGYAKNIQYF
TGTGCCAGTAGGGGACTAGCGGGGGGGTATGCCAAAAACATTCAGTACTTC
>TRBD1|TRBJ1-3|few|TRBV5-1
CASSWTGLVSSGNTIYF
TGCGCCAGCAGCTGGACAGGACTTGTAAGCTCTGGAAACACCATATATTTT
>.|TRBJ2-7|.|TRBV18
CASSMDSMYEQYF
TGTGCCAGCTCCATGGACAGTATGTACGAGCAGTACTTC
>TRBD2|TRBJ2-1|.|TRBV15
CATSRDPGLQSLEQFF
TGTGCCACCAGCAGAGACCCGGGACTACAAAGCTTGGAGCAGTTCTTC
>.|TRBJ1-5|once|TRBV27
CASSFRGQPQHF
TGTGCCAGCAGTTTCCGGGGTCAGCCCCAGCATTTT
>.|TRBJ1-2|.|TRBV6-5
CASKRQTKYYGYTF
TGTGCCAGCAAACGACAGACGAAGTACTATGGCTACACCTTC
>TRBD2|TRBJ2-7|.|TRBV3-1/TRBV3-2
CASSPIGGTSGFSYEQYF
TGTGCCAGCAGCCCTATTGGCGGGACTAGCGGATTCTCCTACGAGCAGTACTTC
>TRBD1|TRBJ1-2|.|TRBV6-5
CASSPDRGLYGYTF
TGTGCCAGCAGTCCGGACAGGGGGCTTTATGGCTACACCTTC
>TRBD1|TRBJ1-2|.|TRBV30
CAWSATETGFAYGYTF
TGTGCCTGGAGTGCGACAGAGACAGGGTTCGCCTATGGCTACACCTTC
>.|TRBJ1-1|.|TRBV9
CASSVGGLARAEAFF
TGTGCCAGCAGCGTAGGAGGGTTAGCTAGGGCTGAAGCTTTCTTT
>TRBD2|TRBJ2-5|.|TRBV18
CASSRTSSGRGETQYF
TGTGCCAGCTCACGCACTTCTAGCGGGCGCGGGGAGACCCAGTACTTC
>TRBD1|TRBJ1-4|.|TRBV5-1
CASSRRGQGVNSATNEKLFF
TGCGCCAGCAGCCGGCGGGGACAGGGGGTCAATTCTGCAACTAATGAAAAACTGTTTTTT
>.|TRBJ1-5|few|TRBV2
CASSGAGGNQPQHF
TGTGCCAGCAGTGGAGCAGGGGGCAATCAGCCCCAGCATTTT
>.|TRBJ1-2|.|TRBV19
CASRPRDFNYGYTF
TGTGCCAGTAGACCCAGGGATTTTAACTATGGCTACACCTTC
>.|TRBJ1-1|.|TRBV5-8
CASSLAPGNTEAFF
TGTGCCAGCAGCTTGGCCCCCGGGAACACTGAAGCTTTCTTT
>TRBD2|TRBJ2-1|.|TRBV4-1
CASSQEGGLAGTNEQFF
TGCGCCAGCAGCCAAGAAGGGGGACTAGCGGGGACCAATGAGCAGTTCTTC
>.|TRBJ1-1|.|TRBV4-1
CASSLDRGNEAFF
TGCGCCAGCAGCCTTGATCGGGGGAATGAAGCTTTCTTT
>.|TRBJ1-3|few|TRBV27
CASRETTGGPGNTIYF
TGTGCCAGCAGAGAAACAACCGGGGGGCCTGGAAACACCATATATTTT
>TRBD1|TRBJ1-3|.|TRBV12-5
CASGLAPQTGVRNTIYF
TGTGCTAGTGGTTTGGCCCCTCAAACAGGGGTAAGAAACACCATATATTTT
>TRBD2|TRBJ2-7|.|TRBV10-3
CATATSGGTYEQYF
TGTGCCACCGCGACTAGCGGGGGAACTTACGAGCAGTACTTC
>TRBD2|TRBJ2-2|.|TRBV19
CASSGGLAGPRGELFF
TGTGCCAGTAGTGGGGGACTAGCGGGGCCCCGCGGGGAGCTGTTTTTT